This record concerns one T cell receptor (beta chain) sequence. Its antigen is not known. The record originates from a study of shared clonotypes between healthy human individuals. The study's findings and limits: Tissues were not sampled, only blood, and their repertoires likely differ. Naive CD4 clonotypes were shared across a handful of donors at about 5.2%. The low donor count limited represented genetic and exposure-history diversity. Generally, naive subsets (rather than memory subsets) showed larger estimated richness.

The data were produced by immunoSEQ multiplex PCR, yet TCRdb's version contains in-frame clones alone and is incomplete. The repertoire holds more than 2 million clones, with 85% to 95% as singletons. CDR1 is SGHVS, CDR2 FQNEAQ, per germline. Trimming removed 4 bases from V and 0 bases from J; junction bases left unmatched: 13. CDR3 length: 18 residues. Positive CCR7 selection of CD45RO-negative cells yielded the naive CD8 cells, and terminally differentiated effector memory CD45RA+ cells were excluded. Sequencing was carried out using naive CD8+ T cells from PBMCs. The chain carries TRBV7-8 and TRBJ2-3; TRBD2 matches at 7 bases. The clonotype was recovered from a man aged 18 to 30 in good health. Some clones in this sample may be carry-over from other donors' samples. The CDR3: CASSSEPLADFSTDTQYF. The CDR3 coding sequence is TGTGCCAGCAGCTCGGAACCCCTAGCGGATTTTAGCACAGATACGCAGTATTTT.